The next 26 T cell receptor beta chains were all read from a single sample in a study of T cell responses to AZD1222 COVID-19 vaccine. Method: immunoSEQ multiplex PCR; TCRdb's copy keeps in-frame clones and lacks some. The repertoire includes under 150,000 clones, around 90% of them detected once, and roughly 1.7% sits in the top ten. Sample: peripheral blood, taken 28 days after the second AZD1222 dose. These receptors all stem from an adult who received the AZD1222 COVID-19 vaccine.

The rearrangement joins TRBV19 to TRBJ1-1, with 8 bases fitting TRBD1. Germline assignment: CDR1 LNHDA and CDR2 SQIVND (reference sequence). The trim removed 4 bases at V and 4 bases at J, leaving 5 bases unmatched. This CDR3 has 14 residues. The CDR3 protein is CASSKTGVGTEAFF. The CDR3 DNA reads TGTGCCAGTAGTAAGACAGGGGTTGGCACTGAAGCTTTCTTT. Supplemented by reference TRBV19 and TRBJ1-1, the full variable domain reads DGGITQSPKYLFRKEGQNVTLSCEQNLNHDAMYWYRQDPGQGLRLIYYSQIVNDFQKGDIAEGYSVSREKKESFPLTVTSAQKNPTAFYLCASSKTGVGTEAFFGQGTRLTVV.

This clone was recorded only once. Here the CDR3 DNA reads TGTGCCAGTAGCCGACAGGGGGGCACCGGGGAGCTGTTTTTT. This gives the protein CASSRQGGTGELFF. The rearrangement joins TRBV19 to TRBJ2-2, with 9 bases that match TRBD1. CDR3 length equals 14 residues. Germline trimming cut 6 bases from V and 4 bases from J; bases unmatched to any gene: 3. Germline V gene sequence: CDR1 LNHDA, CDR2 SQIVND (reference sequence).

This clone was counted only a few times. V and J are TRBV9 and TRBJ2-5, with TRBD2 as a possible D gene (5 bases). There are 13 residues in the CDR3. V was cut by 3 bases and J by 5 bases, with 11 bases left in between. CDR1 is SGDLS, CDR2 YYNGEE, per germline. Here the CDR3 DNA reads TGTGCCAGCAGCGAAGAGGGAAAGGAGACCCAGTACTTC. It codes for CASSEEGKETQYF.

The DNA for the CDR3 is TGCAGCGTTATGGCAGGGAGAACTGAAGCTTTCTTT. Its translation: CSVMAGRTEAFF. The chain links TRBV29-1 to TRBJ1-1, with D possibly matching TRBD1 (5 bases). The CDR3 covers 12 residues. Germline V gives CDR1 SQVTM, CDR2 ANQGSEA. Deletions cut 5 bases from V and 5 bases from J, with 12 bases between.

CDR3 coding DNA: TGTGCCAGCAGTGAAGCTTGGTACGGGTCGTCCTACGAGCAGTACTTC. It encodes CASSEAWYGSSYEQYF. The V call is TRBV6-1, the J call TRBJ2-7; D not resolved. CDR1 MNHNS and CDR2 SASEGT come from the germline V gene. This CDR3 spans 16 amino acids. Trimming removed 0 bases at V and 1 base at J, with 13 bases between.

The chain combines TRBV10-1 with TRBJ1-1; maybe TRBD1 (5 bases). The CDR3 spans 13 residues. CDR1 and CDR2 (germline): WNHNN, SYGVQD (reference sequence). V was clipped by 6 bases and J by 6 bases, with 14 bases between them. The CDR3: CASSPSGGAEAFF. The CDR3 bases are TGCGCCAGCAGCCCATCTGGGGGGGCTGAAGCTTTCTTT.

This chain links TRBV27 with TRBJ1-2; the D is unclear. The CDR3 is 14 residues long. Germline V gene data show CDR1 as MNHEY and CDR2 as SMNVEV (reference sequence). The ends were cut back, 0 bases at V and 4 bases at J, with 9 bases in the middle. The CDR3 nucleotides read TGTGCCAGCAGTTTATCGTCAGGATTCTATGGCTACACCTTC. This sequence encodes CASSLSSGFYGYTF.

The J gene is TRBJ1-5, the V gene TRBV28; D is perhaps TRBD1 (5 bases). The length of the CDR3 is 19 residues. Deletions cut 2 bases from V and 0 bases from J, with 20 bases between. Germline V gives CDR1 MDHEN, CDR2 SYDVKM. CDR3 protein: CASSLEGTALRYSNQPQHF. Written as DNA, the CDR3 is TGTGCCAGCAGTTTAGAGGGGACGGCCCTACGATATAGCAATCAGCCCCAGCATTTT.

The chain carries TRBV18 and TRBJ2-2; the D is unclear. The CDR3 length is 16 residues. The germline gives CDR1 KGHSH, CDR2 LQKENI. The V end was cut by 3 bases, the J end by 1 base, with 12 bases between. The chain's CDR3 is CASSPMWDVNTGELFF. DNA for the CDR3: TGTGCCAGCTCACCGATGTGGGATGTGAACACCGGGGAGCTGTTTTTT.

The V call is TRBV11-2, the J call TRBJ2-7; D is uncertain. V lost 7 bases to trimming and J lost 1 base, with 14 bases between them. From germline, CDR1 is SGHAT and CDR2 FQNNGV. The CDR3 is 14 residues long. The CDR3 DNA is TGTGCCAGCACACCAATCGGCGCATCCTACGAGCAGTACTTC. This sequence encodes CASTPIGASYEQYF.

The chain couples TRBV30 to TRBJ1-2, with 10 bases fitting TRBD1. V trimming: 8 bases; J trimming: 3 bases; junction bases outside the gene matches: 3. The V gene's germline CDR1 is GTSNPN and CDR2 SVGIG (reference sequence). CDR3 length: 12 amino acids. The CDR3 is CAHGTGDYGYTF. Here the CDR3 DNA reads TGTGCCCACGGGACAGGGGACTATGGCTACACCTTC.

The J gene is TRBJ2-1, the V gene TRBV2; TRBD2 matches 9 bases. CDR1 and CDR2 from the germline V gene are SNHLY and FYNNEI. V was pared by 3 bases and J by 7 bases, with 7 bases of the junction left unmatched. The CDR3 sequence is 15 residues long. The CDR3 loop reads CASSDWAGGPNEQFF. In DNA form, the CDR3 reads TGTGCCAGCAGTGATTGGGCGGGAGGGCCGAATGAGCAGTTCTTC.

The V gene is TRBV19, the J gene TRBJ2-5, with 9 bases lining up with TRBD1. The V gene end was trimmed by 6 bases and the J gene end by 4 bases; junction bases not matched to a gene: 3. This CDR3 is built from 13 residues. CDR1 and CDR2 (germline): LNHDA, SQIVND (reference sequence). The CDR3 reads CASSDRGRETQYF. The CDR3 nucleotides are TGTGCCAGTAGCGACAGGGGGAGAGAGACCCAGTACTTC.

The gene calls are TRBV7-2 and TRBJ2-1; 8 bases agree with TRBD2. J was trimmed by 7 bases and V by 1 base; bases with no gene match: 6. The CDR3 is made up of 15 amino acids. Germline CDR1 is SGHTA and CDR2 is FQGNSA. The CDR3 coding sequence is TGTGCCAGCAGCTTAGTCACGGGAGGGTGGAATGAGCAGTTCTTC. This encodes CASSLVTGGWNEQFF.

The CDR3 sequence: CSVRLGTLHF. The CDR3 region has the DNA TGCAGTGTTCGCTTGGGGACCCTCCACTTT. The chain combines TRBV20-1 with TRBJ1-6; no clear D. Germline V gene lookup returns CDR1 DFQATT and CDR2 SNEGSKA (reference sequence). Between the trimmed V and J ends, which lost 7 bases and 14 bases, there was a span of 12 bases. This CDR3 has 10 amino acids.

The chain uses TRBV11-2 and TRBJ1-6; no clear D. CDR3 length: 14 amino acids. The germline CDR1 and CDR2 sequences are SGHAT and FQNNGV. V was pared by 0 bases and J by 7 bases, with 7 bases between. In DNA form, the CDR3 reads TGTGCCAGCAGCTTAGACAGGTGGAATTCACCCCTCCACTTT. It codes for CASSLDRWNSPLHF.

This chain links TRBV6-1 with TRBJ1-3; D might be TRBD1 (6 bases). Deletions cut 2 bases from V and 4 bases from J, with 12 bases between. The germline V gene encodes CDR1 MNHNS and CDR2 SASEGT. The CDR3 runs 15 residues. The CDR3 DNA is TGTGCCAGCAGTGAAAGGGGGGCTGCGGGAAACACCATATATTTT. It codes for CASSERGAAGNTIYF.

The genes are TRBV9 and TRBJ2-5; 8 bases align to TRBD2. This CDR3 has 15 residues. J was trimmed by 2 bases and V by 0 bases; bases with no gene match: 3. Germline CDR1 SGDLS, CDR2 YYNGEE. The CDR3 DNA is TGTGCCAGCAGCGTAGTTCCTAGCGGGCAAGAGACCCAGTACTTC. Translation: CASSVVPSGQETQYF.

This clone was observed a single time. The chain carries TRBV3-1 (or the pseudogene TRBV3-2) and TRBJ1-5; D not certain. This CDR3 is 13 amino acids long. From germline, CDR1 is LGHDT and CDR2 YNNKEL (reference sequence). V gave up 1 base and J gave up 5 bases, with 6 bases separating them. The CDR3 protein is CASSQANYQPQHF. The DNA of the CDR3 is TGTGCCAGCAGCCAAGCGAATTATCAGCCCCAGCATTTT.

The rearrangement uses TRBV14 and TRBJ1-6; no firm D call. Germline-derived CDR1 and CDR2 are SGHDN and FVKESK. The ends were cut back, 1 base at V and 9 bases at J, with 7 bases in the middle. The CDR3 sequence is 13 residues long. CDR3 loop: CASSQARVSPLHF. DNA for the CDR3: TGTGCCAGCAGCCAAGCGAGGGTTTCACCCCTCCACTTT.

The genes are TRBV19 and TRBJ1-1; D gene ambiguous. This CDR3 has 15 residues. V was pared by 3 bases and J by 4 bases, with 15 bases between. In germline, CDR1 is LNHDA, CDR2 SQIVND (reference sequence). The DNA for the CDR3 is TGTGCCAGTAGTATTATCGAGAGCCCATCCACTGAAGCTTTCTTT. Translated: CASSIIESPSTEAFF.

In its sample, this clone was seen once. The chain uses TRBV19 and TRBJ1-1; D might be TRBD1 (5 bases). With 6 bases removed from V and 1 base from J, the gap between germline ends came to 15 bases. Germline-derived CDR1 and CDR2 are LNHDA and SQIVND (reference sequence). The CDR3 totals 15 residues. CDR3 protein: CASSRLRGANTEAFF. The CDR3 nucleotides are TGTGCCAGTAGCCGACTCCGGGGCGCGAACACTGAAGCTTTCTTT.

V is TRBV3-1 (or the pseudogene TRBV3-2) and J is TRBJ1-2, with a tentative D call TRBD1 (6 bases). The CDR3 consists of 13 residues. The germline V and J ends were trimmed by 5 bases and 4 bases, with 11 bases remaining between them. The germline gives CDR1 LGHDT, CDR2 YNNKEL (reference sequence). CDR3 protein: CASSERGSYGYTF. The DNA for the CDR3 is TGTGCCAGCAGCGAGAGGGGGAGCTATGGCTACACCTTC.

The chain has TRBV11-3 and TRBJ2-3; D gene uncertain. With 0 bases removed from V and 3 bases from J, the gap between germline ends came to 7 bases. This CDR3 has 14 residues. Germline-derived CDR1 and CDR2 are SGHNT and YENEEA. The CDR3 sequence: CASSLDSVTDTQYF. CDR3 in DNA: TGTGCCAGCAGCTTAGATTCAGTAACAGATACGCAGTATTTT.

V usage is TRBV7-3 and J usage is TRBJ2-7, with 8 bases matching TRBD1. This CDR3 region has 13 residues. The V and J ends lost 5 bases and 3 bases, in that order; junction bases with no gene match: 3. Germline lookup yields CDR1 SGHTA and CDR2 FQGTGA. In DNA, the CDR3 is TGTGCCAGCAGCCCAGGGGGCTTCTACGAGCAGTACTTC. Protein sequence: CASSPGGFYEQYF.

The chain recombines TRBV7-8 with TRBJ1-5, with a tentative D call TRBD1 (6 bases). CDR1 and CDR2 (germline): SGHVS, FQNEAQ. Trimming stripped 0 bases from V and 3 bases from J, with 12 bases between. The CDR3 contains 16 residues. The CDR3 bases are TGTGCCAGCAGCTTAGCAAACAGGGTGTTCAATCAGCCCCAGCATTTT. Its translation: CASSLANRVFNQPQHF.